Listed below are T cell receptor beta chains from one sample, sequenced in a study of preoperative IRX-2 immunotherapy in early breast cancer. The data were produced by immunoSEQ multiplex PCR, yet TCRdb's version contains in-frame clones alone and is incomplete. The sample lists over 55,000 clones, around 94% seen once, with roughly 1.8% in the top ten. This sample was taken from a patient treated with IRX-2 immunotherapy. The receptors stem from a human donor with breast cancer. Each CDR3 is given with its conserved first and last residue. The order of the fields is clone size, CDR3 length, J gene, V gene, D gene, CDR3 DNA, CDR3 protein. The D gene is left open where the match is weak. Only part of the rows carry a size: once, few, many, or a class if the clone is expanded.

.	12	TRBJ1-1	TRBV28	.	TGTGCCAGCAGTTTCAGCAGCACTGAAGCTTTCTTT	CASSFSSTEAFF
.	16	TRBJ1-1	TRBV27	.	TGTGCCAGCACCCCATGGACCCCAGGGCCGAACACTGAAGCTTTCTTT	CASTPWTPGPNTEAFF
.	18	TRBJ2-3	TRBV15	.	TGTGCCACCAAACCGAAATATGGGGATGAAACTAGCACAGATACGCAGTATTTT	CATKPKYGDETSTDTQYF
.	13	TRBJ1-5	TRBV5-4	.	TGTGCCAGCAGCTTGGGTGAGGGAGGGCCCCAGCATTTT	CASSLGEGGPQHF
.	19	TRBJ2-3	TRBV5-1	.	TGCGCCAGCAGCCATCCTCCAATCCTAGCGGAGGGGGGCACAGATACGCAGTATTTT	CASSHPPILAEGGTDTQYF
.	15	TRBJ2-1	TRBV6-5	TRBD2	TGTGCCAGCAGTCCGACTAGCGGGAAGTACAATGAGCAGTTCTTC	CASSPTSGKYNEQFF
.	13	TRBJ2-7	TRBV14	.	TGTGCCAGCAACCGGGACCTAGGGACCGAGCAGTACTTC	CASNRDLGTEQYF
.	16	TRBJ1-3	TRBV7-2	.	TGTGCCAGCAGCCAGAATCCAGGGGTCTCTGGAAACACCATATATTTT	CASSQNPGVSGNTIYF
once	15	TRBJ2-5	TRBV7-9	.	TGTGCCAGCAGCTTACTCAGGGCTGGCGGGGAGACCCAGTACTTC	CASSLLRAGGETQYF
.	14	TRBJ1-1	TRBV4-3	.	TGCGCCAGCAGCCATGGGACCGGTGGCACTGAAGCTTTCTTT	CASSHGTGGTEAFF
.	15	TRBJ2-1	TRBV2	TRBD2	TGTGCCAGCAGGACTAGCGGGAGGTCCTACAATGAGCAGTTCTTC	CASRTSGRSYNEQFF
.	17	TRBJ2-2	TRBV9	TRBD2	TGTGCCAGCAGCGTAGGGGGTAGCGGGAGTTCCACCGGGGAGCTGTTTTTT	CASSVGGSGSSTGELFF
.	14	TRBJ2-5	TRBV5-4	TRBD1	TGTGCCAGCAGCATAGGGACAGGGTTAAAGACCCAGTACTTC	CASSIGTGLKTQYF
.	15	TRBJ2-5	TRBV4-1	TRBD1	TGCGCCAGCAGCCACCCGGACAGGGGGCAAGAGACCCAGTACTTC	CASSHPDRGQETQYF
.	14	TRBJ2-7	TRBV7-6	.	TGTGCCAGCAGCTTCCGGACAGACTCCTACGAGCAGTACTTC	CASSFRTDSYEQYF
.	15	TRBJ1-2	TRBV29-1	.	TGCAGCGTTGAATCCCTAGTCAGAGCTAACTATGGCTACACCTTC	CSVESLVRANYGYTF
.	14	TRBJ1-5	TRBV6-5	TRBD1	TGTGCCAGCAGGACCGGGACAGGGAGCCAGCCCCAGCATTTT	CASRTGTGSQPQHF
.	18	TRBJ2-4	TRBV25-1	.	TGTGCCAGCAGTGTCGGCTGGGGGGCGAATTCCGTCAAAAACATTCAGTACTTC	CASSVGWGANSVKNIQYF
.	15	TRBJ2-7	TRBV9	.	TGTGCCAGCAGCATCGCGGCAGGGAAAACCTACGAGCAGTACTTC	CASSIAAGKTYEQYF
.	12	TRBJ1-1	TRBV5-4	.	TGTGCCAGCAGCTCCCTTAGTGGGGAAGCTTTCTTT	CASSSLSGEAFF
.	14	TRBJ1-2	TRBV28	.	TGTGCCAGCAGTCCGGGACACCGGGTATTTGGCTACACCTTC	CASSPGHRVFGYTF
.	14	TRBJ2-2	TRBV7-2	.	TGTGCCAGCAGACCCCGACTGGGGACCGGGGAGCTGTTTTTT	CASRPRLGTGELFF
.	15	TRBJ1-5	TRBV28	TRBD1	TGTGCCAGCACCCTCAGGACAGGCCTCAATCAGCCCCAGCATTTT	CASTLRTGLNQPQHF
.	14	TRBJ2-5	TRBV30	.	TGTGCCTGGAGTGTACTCGGCGGTGGGGAGACCCAGTACTTC	CAWSVLGGGETQYF
.	15	TRBJ2-2	TRBV6-6	.	TGTGCCAGCAGTTACGTGCGGGAGAACACCGGGGAGCTGTTTTTT	CASSYVRENTGELFF
.	17	TRBJ2-4	TRBV19	TRBD2	TGTGCCAGTACTCGGGGCGGGGGGACTCTAGCCAAAAACATTCAGTACTTC	CASTRGGGTLAKNIQYF
.	16	TRBJ1-3	TRBV5-4	.	TGTGCCAGCAGCTTGCAGGGCAGGGCCTCTGGAAACACCATATATTTT	CASSLQGRASGNTIYF
.	12	TRBJ2-5	TRBV11-2	.	TGTGCCAGCAGTTGGGACGCTTGGACCCAGTACTTC	CASSWDAWTQYF
.	13	TRBJ1-1	TRBV30	.	TGTGCCTGGACGTTACAGGGTTTCACTGAAGCTTTCTTT	CAWTLQGFTEAFF